The rows below give T cell receptor beta chains drawn from one sample of a study of identical twins. Each CDR3 protein is one row after TCRdb ran MiXCR on the 5' RACE reads. The sample lists some 730,000 distinct CDR3 sequences, 15% to 20% occurring once. This same sample was also part of a study on T cells expressing NK-cell markers.

The sample was PBMCs. Source of these receptors: a woman aged 18-29 years in good health. The CDR3 runs from the conserved cysteine through the conserved F or W. A D gene is named only where the DNA matches it firmly. Where a row states a size, it is once, few, many or the class of an expanded clone; other rows omit it.

DNA,CDR3,V,D,size,J
TGTGCCAGCAGTTTTAGCAATCAGCCCCAGCATTTT,CASSFSNQPQHF,TRBV12-3/TRBV12-4,-,many,TRBJ1-5
TGTGCCAGCAGCGAAAGGGGGGGCGCGACCCACAATGAGCAGTTCTTC,CASSERGGATHNEQFF,TRBV5-6,-,many,TRBJ2-1
TGTGCCAGCAGCCCCCGTAATGGCTATGGCTACACCTTC,CASSPRNGYGYTF,TRBV12-3/TRBV12-4,-,many,TRBJ1-2
TGTGCCAGCAGCCAAGATCGGGCGGGGGGGCCCTTGGAGACCCAGTACTTC,CASSQDRAGGPLETQYF,TRBV4-2,TRBD2,few,TRBJ2-5
TGCAGTGCTAGAGATCTAGGGAATTCACCCCTCCACTTT,CSARDLGNSPLHF,TRBV20-1,-,few,TRBJ1-6
TGCAGTGCTAAGACAGGGCGTTCGCAGTATTTT,CSAKTGRSQYF,TRBV20-1,TRBD1,-,TRBJ2-3
TGCGCCAGCAGAGCCAGAGTAGCGGGGGTCCACTACAATGAGCAGTTCTTC,CASRARVAGVHYNEQFF,TRBV5-1,TRBD2,-,TRBJ2-1
TGTGCCAGCATCTCCGGGACCTTATACAATGAGCAGTTCTTC,CASISGTLYNEQFF,TRBV6-2/TRBV6-3,-,-,TRBJ2-1
TGTGCCACCAGTGATGTTGGGTACCGGCAGTTCTTC,CATSDVGYRQFF,TRBV24-1,-,few,TRBJ2-1
TGCAGTGCTAGAGACCTACAGGGAGATACGCAGTATTTT,CSARDLQGDTQYF,TRBV20-1,-,-,TRBJ2-3
TGTGCCAGCAGCCAGTTGGGGGGACAGTGGAACCACGAGCAGTACTTC,CASSQLGGQWNHEQYF,TRBV3-1,-,few,TRBJ2-7
TGTGCCAGCAGTTACTCATCTACCGACAGGGGCGATGAGCAGTTCTTC,CASSYSSTDRGDEQFF,TRBV6-5,TRBD1,few,TRBJ2-1
TGCAGTGCTGGGATAGGGGACAGGGTTGAAAAACTGTTTTTT,CSAGIGDRVEKLFF,TRBV20-1,TRBD1,few,TRBJ1-4
TGTGCCAGCAGCTTAAATCATGAGCAGTTCTTC,CASSLNHEQFF,TRBV7-2,-,-,TRBJ2-1
TGTGCCAGCAGTTACGAAACGGTCGGGGCTGAAGCTTTCTTT,CASSYETVGAEAFF,TRBV6-5,-,few,TRBJ1-1
TGCAGTGCCAAGACTAGCACGGAGACCCAGTACTTC,CSAKTSTETQYF,TRBV20-1,TRBD2,few,TRBJ2-5
TGTGCCAGCAGTCGGGACAGCCAGTTCTCCTACGAGCAGTACTTC,CASSRDSQFSYEQYF,TRBV6-2/TRBV6-3,TRBD1,many,TRBJ2-7
TGTGCCAGCAGTGGACAGGGGGAGGGAAACATTCAGTACTTC,CASSGQGEGNIQYF,TRBV2,TRBD1,-,TRBJ2-4
TGTGCCAGCTCACCAACGGCGGTAAGCTCCTACAATGAGCAGTTCTTC,CASSPTAVSSYNEQFF,TRBV18,-,-,TRBJ2-1
TGTGCCAGCAGTTTAGGGGGACTTCTCTCCTACGAGCAGTACTTC,CASSLGGLLSYEQYF,TRBV12-3/TRBV12-4,-,-,TRBJ2-7
TGTGCCAGCAGTTTTCAGGGAGGGGATGAAAAACTGTTTTTT,CASSFQGGDEKLFF,TRBV12-3/TRBV12-4,-,-,TRBJ1-4
TGTGCCTGCAGCCAAGTATCCGGGAGGGCGAACACCGGGGAGCTGTTTTTT,CACSQVSGRANTGELFF,TRBV3-1,TRBD2,-,TRBJ2-2
TGTGCCAGCAGCCCCCAGGATCCTAACTATGGCTACACCTTC,CASSPQDPNYGYTF,TRBV3-1,-,many,TRBJ1-2
TGTGCCAGCAGTGAAGGGCAAGGACCTGTGCACACCTTC,CASSEGQGPVHTF,TRBV6-1,-,many,TRBJ1-2
TGTGCCAGCAGCCTAGGGGTCACTAGCACAGATACGCAGTATTTT,CASSLGVTSTDTQYF,TRBV7-3,-,few,TRBJ2-3
TGTGCCAGCAGTGGGTTGGGGGAGCAGTTCTTC,CASSGLGEQFF,TRBV6-1,-,many,TRBJ2-1
TGTGCCAGCAGCTATGATCCGGGGGGGCCGGGAGATACGCAGTATTTT,CASSYDPGGPGDTQYF,TRBV9,TRBD2,few,TRBJ2-3
TGCAGCGCCACGGGACAGGGACACGAGCAGTACTTC,CSATGQGHEQYF,TRBV29-1,TRBD1,-,TRBJ2-7
TGTGCCAGCAGCCCGCCTTTGTTTGGCAATGAGCAGTTCTTC,CASSPPLFGNEQFF,TRBV9,-,-,TRBJ2-1
TGTGCCAGCAGTTTATCCGCCCAGCAGGAGACCCAGTACTTC,CASSLSAQQETQYF,TRBV12-3/TRBV12-4,-,many,TRBJ2-5
TGTGCCAGCAGCCGAAGCCAGCGAACTGAAGCTTTCTTT,CASSRSQRTEAFF,TRBV13,-,few,TRBJ1-1
TGTGCCAGCAGCGAGGGACTGTTACAAGAGACCCAGTACTTC,CASSEGLLQETQYF,TRBV11-2,-,-,TRBJ2-5
TGTGCCAGCAGCTTAGGACCTAATAACTATGGCTACACCTTC,CASSLGPNNYGYTF,TRBV7-2,-,many,TRBJ1-2
TGTGCCAGCAGCCCCGCCAGCGTCGGTGAGCAGTTCTTC,CASSPASVGEQFF,TRBV12-3/TRBV12-4,-,-,TRBJ2-1
TGCAGTGCTAGGGGACTAGCGGGGAGCGAGCAGTTCTTC,CSARGLAGSEQFF,TRBV20-1,TRBD2,few,TRBJ2-1
TGTGCCAGCAGCCCCAGCCGGGACCCGGGAGGCTACACCTTC,CASSPSRDPGGYTF,TRBV7-9,-,few,TRBJ1-2
TGCAGTGCTAGACTTCGACTAGCGGGACCCTACAATGAGCAGTTCTTC,CSARLRLAGPYNEQFF,TRBV20-1,TRBD2,-,TRBJ2-1
TGTGCCAGCAGCTCAGACTTGGGGACATCCTACGAGCAGTACTTC,CASSSDLGTSYEQYF,TRBV11-2,-,-,TRBJ2-7
TGTGCCAGCAGCCTGAGTTGGGGGAACACTGAAGCTTTCTTT,CASSLSWGNTEAFF,TRBV7-2,-,few,TRBJ1-1
TGCAGTACCGCGAGCGGCTCCTACAATGAGCAGTTCTTC,CSTASGSYNEQFF,TRBV20-1,-,few,TRBJ2-1